This T cell receptor (beta chain) was obtained from a study of shared T cell receptors in the human thymus. The CDR3 runs 13 residues. Trimming took 7 bases from V and 1 from J; bases not matched to a gene: 4. In germline, CDR1 is ENHRY, CDR2 SYGVKD. Measured with immunoSEQ multiplex PCR; TCRdb has only the in-frame clones, and not every one. This table has 630,000 or so clones, around 87% appearing once. These data are also associated with another study on human thymus T cells. From that report: Thymic and blood repertoires seemed to show skewed V and J gene use. Unrelated individuals were reported by related research to share highly overlapping thymic repertoires.

This TCR derives from a boy younger than two with a congenital heart defect. The sample comprised thymocytes. The chain is built from TRBV10-3 and TRBJ2-7, with TRBD1 identical over 7 bases. CDR3 sequence (DNA): TGTGCCATCACCCAGGACAGGTCCTACGAGCAGTACTTC. Translated, it gives CAITQDRSYEQYF.